This TCR beta chain was identified during a study of shared clonotypes between healthy human individuals. CDR1 is ENHRY and CDR2 is SYGVKD in the germline V gene. The CDR3 is 14 residues long. V lost 3 bases and J lost 7, with 15 bases in between. This clone was recorded once. Clones were read by immunoSEQ multiplex PCR, and TCRdb kept only the in-frame ones, dropping some. The sample includes approximately 640,000 clones, about nine tenths of them seen just once. The sequence came from a man aged 18 to 30 in good health. Some clones in this sample may be carry-over from other donors' samples. The sequenced sample was memory CD8+ T cells from PBMCs. The subset was: CD45RO+ cells pooled with CCR7-negative TemRA cells. The chain joins TRBV10-3 to TRBJ1-1; TRBD1 might be the D (5 bases). CDR3 nucleotide sequence: TGTGCCATCAGTGAAGGCAGGGAACCTGTTGAAGCTTTCTTT. Its translation: CAISEGREPVEAFF.